The clone carrying this T cell receptor beta chain was found once. In the study's own analysis: Reference gene primer amplification gave nucleated cell count estimates. The method was immunoSEQ multiplex PCR; TCRdb's version includes in-frame clones alone and lacks a portion of them. D and trimming come from the DNA, and the V and J calls and clone size come from that table. The sample contains tens of thousands of clones, 70% to 90% of which appear only once. This record comes from a study of blood T cell repertoires in COVID-19. Looking at the study overall: Some COVID-19 samples were acute and others convalescent; all came from the United States, Italy and Spain. PBMCs, B-cell-depleted T cells, or T cells were the source of the cDNA or gDNA that made up the material.

Germline lookup yields CDR1 WSHSY and CDR2 SAAADI. Trimming removed 5 bases from V and 7 bases from J, with 15 bases in between. CDR3 length: 14 amino acids. Sequencing was carried out using peripheral blood. This receptor was identified in a man in his sixties or seventies with active or convalescent COVID-19. The chain couples TRBV10-2 to TRBJ1-5; D is undetermined. CDR3 sequence reads: CASSTQVVGQPQHF. The CDR3 region has the DNA TGCGCCAGCAGTACCCAGGTGGTAGGACAGCCCCAGCATTTT.